This T cell receptor (beta chain) was observed in a study of cytomegalovirus exposure and HLA in healthy donors. The wider study: The use of the same platform for the 95 to 150 validation repertoires and the approximately 670 first-cohort repertoires was reported by a later analysis. Study-wide results and limits: Usually a TCR sequence was rare, but some public TCRs were found in many donors.

Worth noting for this clone: Its specificity is unknown.

TCRdb's table, derived via immunoSEQ multiplex PCR, lists solely in-frame clones and lacks some. The sample contains roughly 120,000 clones, roughly nine tenths of which appear only once. Trimming cost V 4 bases and J 5 bases; bases outside gene matches: 8. Per germline, CDR1 MGHRA and CDR2 YSYEKL. This CDR3 has 17 residues. V and J are TRBV4-1 and TRBJ2-2; TRBD1 matches at 12 bases. The clonotype originates from a man between 18 and 35 years old in good health and CMV-seropositive. Sequenced sample: PBMCs. CDR3 region: CASSRSGTGGSTGELFF. Here the CDR3 DNA reads TGCGCCAGCAGCCGATCCGGGACAGGGGGCAGTACCGGGGAGCTGTTTTTT.